This T cell receptor beta chain appears in the sequencing data of a study of T cells after posttransplantation cyclophosphamide. At least ten counts were recorded for this clone. The V end was cut by 1 base, the J end by 7 bases, with 10 bases between. Germline CDR1 reads SGHTA; CDR2 reads FQGTGA. This CDR3 is built from 13 residues. Using immunoSEQ multiplex PCR, the repertoire was profiled, and TCRdb retains in-frame clones only, with some absent. Listed for the sample are approximately 39,000 clones, none seen a single time. The source material was PBMCs. The chain employs TRBV7-3 and TRBJ1-2, with no clear D. The sequence was collected from a man aged 50-59 years in good health, CMV-negative, and a related stem cell transplant donor. This chain's CDR3 is CASSLISTLGYTF. DNA of the CDR3: TGTGCCAGCAGCTTAATCTCGACTCTTGGCTACACCTTC.